This T cell receptor (beta chain) was sequenced during a study of blood T cells in healthy people across ages. Combining a sample-barcoded 5' primer with a J-beta primer mix, a second PCR ran for 7 to 11 cycles. Each CDR3 protein gets one entry after TCRdb re-called the 5' RACE reads with MiXCR. This sample has 910,000 or so distinct CDR3 sequences; roughly 51% occur once, and the top ten carry about 22%. Germline V gene data show CDR1 as MGHRA and CDR2 as YSYEKL. This CDR3 contains 17 residues. V lost 1 base to trimming and J lost 6 bases; unmatched junction nucleotides: 8. The TCR sequence derives from a woman aged 55-70 years in good health. The V call is TRBV4-1, the J call TRBJ2-3, with 12 bases lining up with TRBD2. The material sequenced was blood. Here the CDR3 DNA reads TGCGCCAGCAGCCAAGGTCGACTAGCGGGAGTCTTGGATACGCAGTATTTT. Residues: CASSQGRLAGVLDTQYF.